One sample yielded the 3 T cell receptor beta chains listed below, sequenced in a study of OX40 agonist ivuxolimab in advanced cancers. Data came from immunoSEQ multiplex PCR; TCRdb stores just in-frame clones and leaves some out. The sample includes 83,000 or so clones, around 84% of them seen just once. Sequences were derived from CD4+ or CD8+ T cells sorted from blood, sampled in a trial of the OX40 agonist ivuxolimab. The receptor source for this set is an adult with an advanced solid tumor such as melanoma, head and neck, liver or kidney cancer.

This chain joins TRBV30 and TRBJ2-4; 13 positions agree with TRBD2. V was clipped by 5 bases and J by 0 bases; unmatched bases: 19. Germline loops: CDR1 GTSNPN, CDR2 SVGIG (reference sequence). The length of the CDR3 is 21 residues. This CDR3 is CAWSGSSGTSGAPLAKNIQYF. The DNA of the CDR3 is TGTGCCTGGTCCGGCTCCTCCGGGACTAGCGGGGCCCCGTTAGCCAAAAACATTCAGTACTTC.

The chain links TRBV5-1 to TRBJ1-4; D is perhaps TRBD1 (6 bases). Germline CDR1 and CDR2: SGHRS and YFSETQ. V dropped 5 bases and J dropped 5 bases, with 13 bases sitting between them. The CDR3 contains 14 residues. CDR3 DNA: TGCGCCAGCAGTTTACAGGGTCCAAATGAAAAACTGTTTTTT. It specifies CASSLQGPNEKLFF.

This chain joins TRBV5-5 and TRBJ1-1; no clear D gene. The germline V and J ends were trimmed by 4 bases and 0 bases, with 10 bases remaining between them. Germline V gene lookup returns CDR1 SGHKS and CDR2 YYEKEE (reference sequence). The CDR3 sequence is 14 residues long. The CDR3, as DNA: TGTGCCAGCAGCACCGAAGGCATGAACACTGAAGCTTTCTTT. It codes for CASSTEGMNTEAFF.